This TCR beta chain was sequenced during a study of T cell clones after liver transplantation. On the study more broadly: Immunosuppression withdrawal was tried within 2 years after liver transplantation in this trial.

TCRdb keeps only in-frame clones here, not all; method: immunoSEQ multiplex PCR. The sample carries tens of thousands of clones, about four fifths recorded once. Study-wide results and limits: These preliminary findings come from unstandardized post-transplant sampling times. Donor-reactive sequences fell more than third party-reactive ones, suggesting partial deletion.

About this clone: Antigen: not known.

The origin of this receptor is a human patient who received a liver transplant. Part of the T cells may come from the graft donor. Source: CD4+ T cells from blood, taken 12 months after liver transplant.

Here the CDR3 DNA reads TGTGCCAGCTCACCAATGTCAGTTTCTTATGAAAAACTGTTTTTT. Amino acid sequence: CASSPMSVSYEKLFF. The rearrangement uses TRBV18 and TRBJ1-4, with D hard to call. The CDR3 is 15 amino acids. Trimming removed 2 bases from V and 6 bases from J, with 13 bases in between. Germline CDR1 and CDR2: KGHSH and LQKENI.